These 29 T cell receptor beta chains originate from one sample sequenced in a study of T cells after yellow fever vaccination. Each CDR3 protein gets one entry after TCRdb re-called the 5' RACE reads with MiXCR. The sample consists of a few hundred thousand distinct CDR3 sequences, approximately 16% of them appearing once. Source: PBMCs, taken 4 to 5 days after the first yellow fever vaccination. Every receptor here comes from a man aged 18 to 30 who received the YFV17D yellow fever vaccine.

V is TRBV5-1 and J is TRBJ1-1, with TRBD1 as a possible D gene (5 bases). Looked up from germline, CDR1 is SGHRS and CDR2 is YFSETQ. The CDR3 contains 15 residues. V lost 0 bases and J lost 1, with 10 bases in between. The CDR3 region is CASSLDQGRNTEAFF. In nucleotides, the CDR3 is TGCGCCAGCAGCTTGGATCAGGGCCGGAACACTGAAGCTTTCTTT. Supplemented by reference TRBV5-1 and TRBJ1-1, the full variable domain reads KAGVTQTPRYLIKTRGQQVTLSCSPISGHRSVSWYQQTPGQGLQFLFEYFSETQRNKGNFPGRFSGRQFSNSRSEMNVSTLELGDSALYLCASSLDQGRNTEAFFGQGTRLTVV.

This clonotype has only a few counts. This chain connects TRBV12-3 or TRBV12-4 to TRBJ1-2; 7 bases agree with TRBD1. Trimming removed 7 bases from V and 2 bases from J; junction bases left unmatched: 10. This CDR3 spans 15 amino acids. The CDR3 region is CASTRYRGENYGYTF. The DNA for the CDR3 is TGTGCCAGCACCCGATACAGGGGAGAAAACTATGGCTACACCTTC.

The chain joins TRBV6-5 to TRBJ1-1; TRBD1 might be the D (6 bases). The CDR3 has 17 residues. Germline V gene data show CDR1 as MNHEY and CDR2 as SVGAGI. V was shortened by 0 bases and J by 5 bases, with 19 bases between the two germline ends. As DNA, the CDR3 is TGTGCCAGCAGTTACTCGTTTAGTGGTGGGACAATGACTGAAGCTTTCTTT. Amino acid sequence: CASSYSFSGGTMTEAFF.

V gene TRBV30 combines with J gene TRBJ1-2, with 8 bases matching TRBD1. This CDR3 has 13 amino acids. Losses at the gene ends were 5 bases for V and 8 bases for J; bases not matched to a gene: 10. Germline CDR1 GTSNPN, CDR2 SVGIG (reference sequence). The CDR3 spells CAWGGQGVRGYTF. DNA for the CDR3: TGTGCCTGGGGAGGACAGGGAGTACGAGGCTACACCTTC.

This clonotype was counted at least ten times. The chain uses TRBV18 and TRBJ2-5; D tentatively reads TRBD1 or TRBD2 (5 bases each). Germline CDR1 and CDR2: KGHSH and LQKENI. The CDR3 has 13 residues. Trimming pared 0 bases from V and 3 bases from J, leaving 5 bases between. CDR3 region: CASSPPGEETQYF. CDR3 sequence (DNA): TGTGCCAGCTCACCACCGGGGGAAGAGACCCAGTACTTC.

This clonotype was observed a handful of times. This chain links TRBV7-6 with TRBJ1-1; D perhaps matches TRBD1 (6 bases). V lost 6 bases to trimming and J lost 0 bases, with 14 bases between them. Germline lookup yields CDR1 SGHVS and CDR2 FNYEAQ. This CDR3 is 15 amino acids long. CDR3 coding DNA: TGTGCCAGCAGGAACACAGGGCTCATGAACACTGAAGCTTTCTTT. Translating gives CASRNTGLMNTEAFF.

V is TRBV21-1 and J is TRBJ2-7; no DNA check was done on the table's D call, TRBD1. TRBV21-1 is deemed a pseudogene. The CDR3 extends over 14 amino acids. For the CDR3, the DNA is TGTGCCAGCAGCGCTACCGGGACAGGGGGCGAGCAGTACGTC. It yields the protein CASSATGTGGEQYV.

The rearrangement links TRBV5-1 to TRBJ2-7, with 15 positions matching TRBD2. V shed 3 bases and J 2 bases; nucleotides not matched to a gene: 0. The CDR3 covers 15 residues. From germline, CDR1 is SGHRS and CDR2 YFSETQ. The CDR3 bases are TGCGCCAGCAGCTGGACTAGCGGGGGGGCCTACGAGCAGTACTTC. Its protein product is CASSWTSGGAYEQYF.

The sample holds a few counts of this clonotype. This chain connects TRBV29-1 to TRBJ2-1; the match to TRBD1 covers 8 bases. Losses at the gene ends were 7 bases for V and 5 bases for J; bases not matched to a gene: 10. The V gene's germline CDR1 is SQVTM and CDR2 ANQGSEA. The CDR3 runs 14 residues. The CDR3 is CSATDLTGDNEQFF. The DNA for the CDR3 is TGCAGCGCCACCGACCTGACAGGGGACAATGAGCAGTTCTTC.

This clonotype has just a few counts. The rearrangement uses TRBV3-1 and TRBJ2-7, with 10 positions matching TRBD1. Germline CDR1 is LGHDT and CDR2 is YNNKEL (reference sequence). V lost 4 bases and J lost 6; bases outside the gene matches: 6. This CDR3 contains 14 residues. Written as DNA, the CDR3 is TGTGCCAGCAGCCTCCGGACAGGGGGGGTCGAGCAGTACTTC. Translation: CASSLRTGGVEQYF.

This chain uses TRBV24-1 with TRBJ1-2; perhaps TRBD1 as D (5 bases). Germline lookup yields CDR1 KGHDR and CDR2 SFDVKD. Trimming took 5 bases from V and 6 from J, leaving 15 bases between them. CDR3 length: 14 amino acids. CDR3: CATSGGRGYDGYTF. The CDR3 DNA sequence: TGTGCCACCAGTGGAGGAAGGGGCTATGATGGCTACACCTTC.

This clonotype was picked up a small number of times. The chain recombines TRBV4-3 with TRBJ1-1, with 7 nucleotides matching TRBD1. With 3 bases clipped from V and 0 bases from J, the junction kept 1 base outside the gene matches. Germline V CDR1 and CDR2: LGHNA, YSLEER. CDR3 size: 14 residues. The CDR3 nucleotides are TGCGCCAGCAGCCAGGGACAGATGAACACTGAAGCTTTCTTT. It translates to CASSQGQMNTEAFF.

This clonotype was counted between two and nine times. The chain is built from TRBV20-1 and TRBJ1-1, with a possible D match to TRBD1 (6 bases). Trimming pared 6 bases from V and 1 base from J, leaving 15 bases between. Germline V CDR1 and CDR2: DFQATT, SNEGSKA (reference sequence). This CDR3 region has 14 residues. In nucleotides, the CDR3 is TGCAGTGCCCTCCGGACAGACCGGAACACTGAAGCTTTCTTT. Protein product: CSALRTDRNTEAFF.

This clonotype came up a few times. CDR3 loop: CSVRGARSSTDTQYF. The CDR3 DNA is TGCAGTGTGCGGGGGGCTCGATCCAGCACAGATACGCAGTATTTT. This chain links TRBV20-1 with TRBJ2-3, with 8 positions matching TRBD2. The germline CDR1 and CDR2 sequences are DFQATT and SNEGSKA (reference sequence). CDR3 length equals 15 residues. V was clipped by 7 bases and J by 0 bases; unmatched bases: 9.

This clonotype was picked up many times. The chain couples TRBV5-1 to TRBJ2-7, with 9 bases matching TRBD1. The CDR3 runs to 16 residues. Germline V gene lookup returns CDR1 SGHRS and CDR2 YFSETQ. The junction had 12 bases not matched to a gene; V was cut back by 4 bases and J by 4 bases. The CDR3: CASSVTGTGFSYEQYF. CDR3 coding DNA: TGCGCCAGCAGCGTAACCGGGACAGGGTTTTCATACGAGCAGTACTTC.

In this sample, this clonotype turned up many times. This chain connects TRBV5-1 to TRBJ1-1; TRBD1 might be the D (5 bases). This CDR3 contains 13 residues. CDR1 is SGHRS and CDR2 is YFSETQ in the germline V gene. With 4 bases removed from V and 3 bases from J, the gap between germline ends came to 10 bases. CDR3 in DNA: TGCGCCAGCAGCCCAGGGCTGGACACTGAAGCTTTCTTT. Amino acids: CASSPGLDTEAFF.

This clonotype has a handful of counts. The chain is built from TRBV6-2 or TRBV6-3 and TRBJ2-1; 7 positions match TRBD1. Germline trimming cut 0 bases from V and 0 bases from J; bases unmatched to any gene: 8. In germline, CDR1 is MNHEY, CDR2 SVGEGT. The CDR3 consists of 18 residues. CDR3: CASSYSPDRASSYNEQFF. DNA of the CDR3: TGTGCCAGCAGTTACTCCCCTGACAGGGCGAGCTCCTACAATGAGCAGTTCTTC.

As regards this clonotype: Sequence at one end of the junction differs from germline and may be a read error. V and J are TRBV4-1 and TRBJ2-4; D unclear. From germline, CDR1 is MGHRA and CDR2 YSYEKL. This CDR3 comprises 14 residues. This chain's CDR3 is CASSQGSANNIQYF. The CDR3 bases are TGCGCCAGCAGCCAAGGTTCAGCCAATAACATTCAGTACTTC.

The V and J genes are TRBV4-3 and TRBJ2-3, with D maybe TRBD1 (5 bases). There are 17 residues in the CDR3. Germline loops: CDR1 LGHNA, CDR2 YSLEER. V was cut by 3 bases and J by 2 bases, with 18 bases left in between. This CDR3 is CASSHSQGHPDTDTQYF. The CDR3 coding sequence is TGCGCCAGCAGCCACTCACAAGGACACCCAGACACAGATACGCAGTATTTT.

CDR3 sequence reads: CASSQAGGIEQYF. CDR3 DNA: TGTGCCAGCAGCCAGGCTGGAGGGATCGAGCAGTACTTC. The gene calls are TRBV3-1 and TRBJ2-7; a weak D match, TRBD2 (6 bases). This CDR3 spans 13 amino acids. From germline, CDR1 is LGHDT and CDR2 YNNKEL (reference sequence). Deletions cut 3 bases from V and 6 bases from J, with 12 bases between.

This clonotype was counted only a few times. The rearrangement joins TRBV11-1 to TRBJ2-7; D gene unclear. Between the trimmed V and J ends, which lost 5 bases and 3 bases, there was a span of 17 bases. CDR1 is SGHAT and CDR2 is FQDESV in the germline V gene (reference sequence). This CDR3 is built from 15 residues. Here the CDR3 DNA reads TGTGCCAGCAGCCGTGATACCCTCACGAGCTACGAGCAGTACTTC. This encodes CASSRDTLTSYEQYF.

In this sample, this clonotype turned up a few times. V gene TRBV12-3 or TRBV12-4 combines with J gene TRBJ2-1; D perhaps matches TRBD1 (5 bases). With 5 bases removed from V and 10 bases from J, the gap between germline ends came to 12 bases. The CDR3 extends over 12 amino acids. The CDR3 DNA sequence: TGTGCCAGCAGTAAACCTAGGGGCGAGCAGTTCTTC. Translating it yields CASSKPRGEQFF.

This clonotype was found a few times. CDR3 in amino acids: CATSDLTRGYTF. The DNA for the CDR3 is TGTGCCACCAGTGATTTGACACGTGGCTACACCTTC. The chain joins TRBV24-1 to TRBJ1-2; D gene uncertain. Germline V CDR1 and CDR2: KGHDR, SFDVKD. Trimming removed 0 bases from V and 7 bases from J, with 5 bases in between. CDR3 size: 12 residues.

The chain carries TRBV4-3 and TRBJ2-3; D gene ambiguous. Germline V CDR1 and CDR2: LGHNA, YSLEER. V was cut by 0 bases and J by 3 bases, with 13 bases left in between. The CDR3 sequence is 16 residues long. The DNA of the CDR3 is TGCGCCAGCAGCCAAGACTCAGGAATAGGAACAGATACGCAGTATTTT. Translating it yields CASSQDSGIGTDTQYF.

The V gene is TRBV5-6, the J gene TRBJ2-4; D ambiguous. This CDR3 is built from 16 residues. The ends were cut back, 4 bases at V and 0 bases at J, with 14 bases in the middle. The germline V gene has CDR1 SGHDT and CDR2 YYEEEE. As DNA, the CDR3 is TGTGCCAGCAGCCGAGGACCGCCCGTAGCCAAAAACATTCAGTACTTC. It specifies CASSRGPPVAKNIQYF.

The chain combines TRBV24-1 with TRBJ1-5; no clear D. Germline V gene sequence: CDR1 KGHDR, CDR2 SFDVKD. The CDR3 is 14 amino acids. Trimming removed 5 bases at V and 1 base at J, with 8 bases between. DNA of the CDR3: TGTGCCACCAGTGGAGGGAGAAGCAATCAGCCCCAGCATTTT. Residues: CATSGGRSNQPQHF.

This clonotype was detected many times. The DNA of the CDR3 is TGTGCCAGCAGCGTTAGTATTGACAGGGCCTACGAGCAGTACTTC. Translation gives CASSVSIDRAYEQYF. This chain joins TRBV9 and TRBJ2-7, with 7 bases identical to TRBD1. Per germline, CDR1 SGDLS and CDR2 YYNGEE. CDR3 length equals 15 residues. The trim removed 2 bases at V and 2 bases at J, leaving 7 bases unmatched.

V usage is TRBV7-9 and J usage is TRBJ2-7; D unclear. Per the germline V gene, CDR1 is SEHNR and CDR2 is FQNEAQ (reference sequence). This CDR3 comprises 11 residues. Trimming cost V 7 bases and J 2 bases, with 6 bases left between them. The DNA of the CDR3 is TGTGCCAGCACCAAAACCTACGAGCAGTACTTC. It codes for CASTKTYEQYF.

V is TRBV4-2 and J is TRBJ2-1; D is unclear. The length of the CDR3 is 14 residues. Germline V gene lookup returns CDR1 LGHNA and CDR2 YNFKEQ. With 1 base removed from V and 6 bases from J, the gap between germline ends came to 10 bases. DNA of the CDR3: TGTGCCAGCAGCCAAGTTAACAGCCTCAATGAGCAGTTCTTC. Translated: CASSQVNSLNEQFF.